This paragraph covers one TCR beta chain sequence. This CDR3 has 16 residues. Trimming pared 0 bases from V and 3 bases from J, leaving 14 bases between. Germline V gene sequence: CDR1 DFQATT, CDR2 SNEGSKA (reference sequence). Localized lung adenocarcinoma, a non-small cell lung cancer, affected the donors. From the PCR reads, TCRdb called clonotypes with MiXCR, one entry per CDR3 protein. The table lists under 3,500 distinct CDR3 sequences, roughly 61% of them singletons. This record comes from a study of CD4 and CD8 cells across lung adenocarcinoma regions. Sequenced material: CD4+ T cells from the center of a lung tumor. This sequence joins TRBV20-1 and TRBJ2-2; D gene uncertain. The sequence was obtained from a female donor with lung adenocarcinoma. The CD4 and CD8 labels of this study may be unreliable. CDR3 in amino acids: CSAREGSREDTGELFF. DNA of the CDR3: TGCAGTGCTAGAGAAGGCAGCCGCGAGGACACCGGGGAGCTGTTTTTT.